This section outlines one T cell receptor beta chain sequence together with its context. Its antigen is still unknown. Within one base of it there is no much larger clone, and no base qualities were kept. CD4+ T cells from unexposed donors were collected before the COVID-19 pandemic (2011-2018). After more than nine days of culture, CD4+ T cells were isolated with the EasySep CD4+ T cell isolation kit. As cell numbers permitted, CD4+ T cells from unexposed donors were tested for reactivity to SARS-CoV-2 S and N and to four common cold coronavirus spike pools. PBMCs were cultured at two million per well in IMDM supplemented with around 5% human AB serum and 9 to 10 IU/ml IL-2. Half of the culture medium was replaced with fresh IL-2-containing medium on days 3 and 7. Triplicate replicate wells were generally used for each peptide culture condition. The leukapheresis product for the unexposed donors was obtained through commercial purchase. Ficoll-Paque PLUS gradient centrifugation was used to isolate PBMCs from leukapheresis product or whole blood. PBMCs were either cryopreserved at -140°C or used fresh in the expansion assay. The QIAamp Micro DNA Kit was used to extract genomic DNA from the CD4+ T cells.

Taken from cysteine to phenylalanine, the CDR3 has 14 residues. Of all the DNA, just the CDR3 is kept, 42 bases in frame from base 1. V is clipped by 5 bases and J by 9 bases, and the sequence between their germline boundaries is 17 bases long. The germline V gene supplies CDR1 SGHVS and CDR2 FQNEAQ. This sample was included in a study of CD4 T cells in relation to SARS-CoV-2 and coronaviruses (dated by TCRdb to the early 2020s). About the investigation overall: In the ViraFEST assay, PBMCs were cultured with antigen for nine to ten days, after which TCR beta CDR3s were sequenced to identify clonal expansions specific to the antigen. A different, Illumina-based TCR-beta assay was used to sequence expansion assays from other donors in the study. The Adaptive Biotechnologies TCR-sequencing kit was used for samples from a few pre-COVID donors and for the naive versus memory experiments, whereas the other data were Illumina-based. An HIV-1 Nef peptide pool or a no-peptide culture served as the negative reference condition. At the level of individual TCR clonotypes, the study measured memory CD4+ T cell crossreactivity between SARS-CoV-2 spike protein and common cold coronavirus spike proteins. HLA restriction was mapped for shared crossreactive spike epitopes using patient-derived lymphoblastoid cell lines. What the study reported, not specific to this receptor: Significantly weaker SARS-CoV-2-driven expansion was shown by crossreactive clones than by monoreactive clones, consistent with antigenic imprinting. No donor contributed both pre-pandemic and post-infection samples, which limited tracing the source of pre-existing responses. In roughly 60% of donors, memory CD4+ clonotypes turned up that crossrecognized SARS-CoV-2 and at least one common cold coronavirus spike. Small numbers of patients and of tested TCRs were a limitation of the study. Crossreactivity analysis centred on spike protein, so crossreactivity against other viral proteins was not assessed.

The protocol used for the library was the immunoSEQ multiplex PCR assay. The study's processing was this. During preprocessing, nonproductive sequences were removed, along with CDR3s that did not begin with C, did not end with F or W, or were shorter than 7 amino acids. Antigen-specific clonotypes were called with the MANAFEST web app, based on expansion relative to reference and other culture wells. A clone was considered positive if significant expansion relative to the reference culture was observed in 2 of 3 replicate wells at an FDR below 0.05. To be called positive, a clone also had to show significant expansion compared with every other tandem well and an odds ratio greater than 5. CDR3 homology was quantified as pairwise Levenshtein distance, calculated with the stringdist R package after three terminal residues were trimmed from each end. The clones in this table, taken by TCRdb from immuneACCESS, are in-frame only. Not every clone is retained; where verified, under half of the shortfall comes from an unresolved V gene, and the cause of the rest is unknown. V and J calls and clone size are copied from that table; D and trimming were computed from the DNA. Here the sample has tens of thousands of clones; around 80% occur a single time. The ten largest make up 9% to 15% of the sample.

Here the chain combines TRBV7-8 and TRBJ2-1; TRBD2 is a weak D gene call, 5 bases matching. This clonotype was obtained from a human donor in good health. The sequenced material came from CD4+ T cells from PBMCs, cultured in vitro. The DNA is as follows: TGTGCCAGCAGCCCGGAAGGTTGGGGAGCTGAGCAGTTCTTC. Translated, it gives CASSPEGWGAEQFF.